The 22 T cell receptor beta chains below come from one sample, sequenced in a study of blood T cell repertoires in COVID-19 (dated by TCRdb to 2019 to 2021). The library was produced with the immunoSEQ multiplex PCR assay. Sourced from immuneACCESS, this table was stored by TCRdb with only in-frame sequences that have V and J called. A share of the clones is absent; for the studies checked, an unresolved V gene accounts for under half, and the remainder has no known explanation. The sample table lists hundreds of thousands of clones, about 83% of them with a count of one. The leading ten clones occupy approximately 6.2% of the sample. Sequenced sample: peripheral blood. These receptors all come from a man aged 60 to 69 who had recovered from COVID-19.

CDR3 in amino acids: CASSSRYYEQYF. DNA for the CDR3: TGTGCCAGCAGTTCCCGGTACTACGAGCAGTACTTC. This chain joins TRBV6-2 or TRBV6-3 and TRBJ2-7; no clear D. The CDR3 contains 12 residues. V shed 4 bases and J shed 3 bases, with 7 bases lying between them. The germline V gene encodes CDR1 MNHEY and CDR2 SVGEGT.

The rearrangement uses TRBV5-1 and TRBJ2-7, with 11 bases lining up with TRBD2. CDR3 length: 14 residues. Germline CDR1 and CDR2: SGHRS and YFSETQ. The trim removed 1 base at V and 6 bases at J, leaving 3 bases unmatched. The CDR3 loop is CASSLTSGRTEQYF. The CDR3 region has the DNA TGCGCCAGCAGCTTGACTAGCGGGAGAACCGAGCAGTACTTC.

The chain has TRBV3-1 (or the pseudogene TRBV3-2) and TRBJ2-1; tentative D call: TRBD1 (5 bases). Germline V CDR1 and CDR2: LGHDT, YNNKEL (reference sequence). The length of the CDR3 is 16 residues. Deletions cut 1 base from V and 7 bases from J, with 17 bases between. The CDR3 here is CASSQAGLGVFNEQFF. The CDR3 coding sequence is TGTGCCAGCAGCCAAGCAGGGCTTGGGGTCTTTAATGAGCAGTTCTTC.

V gene TRBV5-4 combines with J gene TRBJ1-2, with D perhaps matching TRBD1 (5 bases). With 0 bases removed from V and 0 bases from J, the gap between germline ends came to 12 bases. The CDR3 covers 16 residues. Germline-derived CDR1 and CDR2 are SGHNT and YYREEE (reference sequence). The CDR3 DNA follows: TGTGCCAGCAGCTTGGGGCTGCAGGGCCCTAACTATGGCTACACCTTC. Translated: CASSLGLQGPNYGYTF.

CDR3 sequence: CASSFNPGVRKAFF. DNA of the CDR3: TGTGCCAGCAGCTTTAACCCCGGGGTCCGTAAAGCTTTCTTT. The chain combines TRBV7-2 with TRBJ1-1; D unclear. This CDR3 has 14 amino acids. Germline-derived CDR1 and CDR2 are SGHTA and FQGNSA. Trimming removed 3 bases from V and 9 bases from J, with 17 bases in between.

The V call is TRBV9, the J call TRBJ1-4, with a weak D call TRBD1 (5 bases). The CDR3 loop spans 14 amino acids. The germline gives CDR1 SGDLS, CDR2 YYNGEE. Deletions cut 4 bases from V and 5 bases from J, with 12 bases between. The DNA for the CDR3 is TGTGCCAGCAGCCCCGGCAGGGTAAATGAAAAACTGTTTTTT. Its protein product is CASSPGRVNEKLFF. The whole variable domain, remainder taken from reference TRBV9 and TRBJ1-4, is DSGVTQTPKHLITATGQRVTLRCSPRSGDLSVYWYQQSLDQGLQFLIQYYNGEERAKGNILERFSAQQFPDLHSELNLSSLELGDSALYFCASSPGRVNEKLFFGSGTQLSVL.

The chain recombines TRBV18 with TRBJ2-3; D is possibly TRBD1 (6 bases). Trimming removed 3 bases from V and 0 bases from J, with 13 bases in between. This CDR3 contains 16 residues. CDR1 is KGHSH, CDR2 LQKENI, per germline. CDR3 residues: CASSPRTAQSTDTQYF. CDR3 DNA sequence: TGTGCCAGCTCACCCAGGACAGCCCAGAGCACAGATACGCAGTATTTT.

The chain links TRBV10-3 to TRBJ2-1, with 13 bases aligning to TRBD2. Germline CDR1 is ENHRY and CDR2 is SYGVKD. V lost 6 bases to trimming and J lost 0 bases; unmatched junction nucleotides: 11. CDR3 length: 19 amino acids. This chain's CDR3 is CAIRPGLAGAQSSYNEQFF. For the CDR3, the DNA is TGTGCCATCAGACCTGGACTAGCGGGGGCGCAGAGCTCCTACAATGAGCAGTTCTTC.

This clone was counted only a few times. The chain recombines TRBV14 with TRBJ2-2; unclear D gene. Trimming left V 0 bases short and J 6 bases short, with 5 bases between. In germline, CDR1 is SGHDN, CDR2 FVKESK. This CDR3 has 13 amino acids. The CDR3 here is CASSQDLAGELFF. CDR3 DNA sequence: TGTGCCAGCAGCCAAGATCTAGCCGGGGAGCTGTTTTTT.

The V call is TRBV3-1 (or the pseudogene TRBV3-2), the J call TRBJ2-3; possibly TRBD2 for D (5 bases). CDR1 and CDR2 (germline): LGHDT, YNNKEL (reference sequence). The V end was cut by 4 bases, the J end by 2 bases, with 7 bases between. The CDR3 runs to 13 residues. CDR3 DNA: TGTGCCAGCAGCCTGGAGGCCACAGATACGCAGTATTTT. Translating it yields CASSLEATDTQYF.

A few counts support this clone. The V gene is TRBV6-6, the J gene TRBJ1-5; maybe TRBD1 (5 bases). The CDR3 runs to 13 residues. The V gene lost 2 bases and the J gene lost 4 bases, with 6 bases spanning the gap. Germline V lookup: CDR1 MNHNY, CDR2 SVGAGI (reference sequence). CDR3 sequence (DNA): TGTGCCAGCAGTTACGACAGTAATCAGCCCCAGCATTTT. It codes for CASSYDSNQPQHF.

The chain employs TRBV28 and TRBJ2-3; 12 bases are a match to TRBD2. Trimming cost V 4 bases and J 5 bases; bases outside gene matches: 7. This CDR3 region has 16 residues. Germline V CDR1 and CDR2: MDHEN, SYDVKM. CDR3 bases: TGTGCCAGCAGTTCGCCGGGACTAGCGGGCATAGATACGCAGTATTTT. This gives the protein CASSSPGLAGIDTQYF.

The J gene is TRBJ1-2, the V gene TRBV6-6, with D maybe TRBD1 (6 bases). The germline gives CDR1 MNHNY, CDR2 SVGAGI (reference sequence). V lost 6 bases, J lost 0 bases, and 14 bases lay in between. This CDR3 has 15 residues. The DNA for the CDR3 is TGTGCCAGCAGACTCGGGGCAGGGGCTAACTATGGCTACACCTTC. This sequence encodes CASRLGAGANYGYTF.

This clone was seen just once. The chain combines TRBV6-5 with TRBJ2-1, with D unresolved. Trimming pared 5 bases from V and 4 bases from J, leaving 12 bases between. The length of the CDR3 is 14 residues. CDR1 and CDR2 from the germline V gene are MNHEY and SVGAGI. CDR3 DNA sequence: TGTGCCAGCAGTCAGGTTGACACTTACAATGAGCAGTTCTTC. It yields the protein CASSQVDTYNEQFF.

This clone appeared once. V usage is TRBV5-1 and J usage is TRBJ2-1; 7 nucleotides align to TRBD2. CDR3 length: 16 residues. CDR1 SGHRS and CDR2 YFSETQ come from the germline V gene. J lost 5 bases, V lost 0 bases, and 8 bases had no gene match. The CDR3 here is CASSLGLGLADNEQFF. CDR3 nucleotide sequence: TGCGCCAGCAGCTTGGGGTTAGGGCTAGCGGACAATGAGCAGTTCTTC.

This clone was recorded once. The chain joins TRBV7-3 to TRBJ2-1, with 8 bases aligning to TRBD2. The CDR3 loop spans 16 amino acids. The V gene end was trimmed by 2 bases and the J gene end by 8 bases; junction bases not matched to a gene: 11. The germline V gene encodes CDR1 SGHTA and CDR2 FQGTGA. Written as DNA, the CDR3 is TGTGCCAGCAGCTTAGAGGGGACGCCAGCGGGGGATGAGCAGTTCTTC. Translation gives CASSLEGTPAGDEQFF.

CDR3 sequence reads: CASSYAGPGSYEQYF. CDR3 bases: TGTGCCAGCAGTTATGCGGGGCCCGGCTCCTACGAGCAGTACTTC. The rearrangement joins TRBV6-2 or TRBV6-3 to TRBJ2-7, with TRBD2 as a possible D gene (6 bases). The CDR3 spans 15 residues. The V gene lost 3 bases and the J gene lost 0 bases, with 12 bases spanning the gap. CDR1 and CDR2 from the germline V gene are MNHEY and SVGEGT.

The V call is TRBV27, the J call TRBJ1-2; D not resolved. Per germline, CDR1 MNHEY and CDR2 SMNVEV (reference sequence). V dropped 8 bases and J dropped 0 bases, with 13 bases sitting between them. The CDR3 is 14 residues long. The CDR3 loop reads CASSTYQTNYGYTF. DNA for the CDR3: TGTGCCAGCTCCACATACCAGACTAACTATGGCTACACCTTC.

Comment on this clone: The junction shows a germline mismatch at one end, possibly a read error. The gene calls are TRBV28 and TRBJ1-2; the D gene is possibly TRBD1 (5 bases). This CDR3 comprises 12 residues. Germline loops: CDR1 MDHEN, CDR2 SYDVKM. The chain's CDR3 is CSVGELNYGYTF. The DNA for the CDR3 is TGCTCGGTAGGGGAATTAAACTATGGCTACACCTTC.

The genes are TRBV7-3 and TRBJ1-1; D might be TRBD1 (5 bases). The germline gives CDR1 SGHTA, CDR2 FQGTGA. V was clipped by 2 bases and J by 2 bases, with 9 bases between them. This CDR3 is built from 14 residues. The CDR3 is CASSLSRGNTEAFF. As DNA, the CDR3 is TGTGCCAGCAGCTTATCAAGGGGTAACACTGAAGCTTTCTTT. Filled out from reference TRBV7-3 and TRBJ1-1, the complete variable domain reads GAGVSQTPSNKVTEKGKYVELRCDPISGHTALYWYRQSLGQGPEFLIYFQGTGAADDSGLPNDRFFAVRPEGSVSTLKIQRTERGDSAVYLCASSLSRGNTEAFFGQGTRLTVV.

The chain links TRBV5-4 to TRBJ2-2, with 8 bases aligning to TRBD2. V shed 1 base, J shed 0 bases, and the junction held 5 bases outside the gene matches. Germline V CDR1 and CDR2: SGHNT, YYREEE (reference sequence). There are 17 residues in the CDR3. The CDR3 protein is CASSLIPGGTNTGELFF. CDR3 nucleotides: TGTGCCAGCAGCTTGATCCCGGGGGGGACGAACACCGGGGAGCTGTTTTTT.

The rearrangement joins TRBV6-2 or TRBV6-3 to TRBJ2-3, with 7 bases lining up with TRBD2. The length of the CDR3 is 15 residues. Trimming at V came to 3 bases and at J to 2 bases, leaving 5 bases not matched to a gene. The germline CDR1 and CDR2 sequences are MNHEY and SVGEGT. CDR3 nucleotides: TGTGCCAGCAGTTATGGGACTATATCCACAGATACGCAGTATTTT. This sequence encodes CASSYGTISTDTQYF.